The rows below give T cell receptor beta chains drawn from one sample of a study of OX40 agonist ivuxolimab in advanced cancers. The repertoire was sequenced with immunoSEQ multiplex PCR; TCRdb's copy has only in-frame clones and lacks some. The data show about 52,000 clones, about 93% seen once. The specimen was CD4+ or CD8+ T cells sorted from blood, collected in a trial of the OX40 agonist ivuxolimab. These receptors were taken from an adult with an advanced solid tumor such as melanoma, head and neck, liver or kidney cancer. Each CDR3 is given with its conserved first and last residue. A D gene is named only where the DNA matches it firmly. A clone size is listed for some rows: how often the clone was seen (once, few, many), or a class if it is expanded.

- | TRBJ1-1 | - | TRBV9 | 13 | TGTGCCAGCAGCAAATGGGACGCCAGTGAAGCTTTCTTT | CASSKWDASEAFF
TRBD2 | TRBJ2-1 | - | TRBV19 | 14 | TGTGCCAGTATTGGGGAGGGGCTCTACAATGAGCAGTTCTTC | CASIGEGLYNEQFF
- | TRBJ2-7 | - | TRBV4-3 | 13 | TGCGCCAGCAGCCAAGATAGAAGCCACGAGCAGTACTTC | CASSQDRSHEQYF
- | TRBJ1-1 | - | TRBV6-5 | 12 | TGTGCCAGCAGTTACGGCAGGGCAGGGGCTTTCTTT | CASSYGRAGAFF
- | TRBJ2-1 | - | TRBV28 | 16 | TGTGCCAGCCGTCGGGCCCAGCGGACCTTCTACAATGAGCAGTTCTTC | CASRRAQRTFYNEQFF
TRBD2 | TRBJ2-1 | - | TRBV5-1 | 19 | TGCGCCAGCAGCTTGGTCGGTAGCGGGAGCCCAAGCTCCTACAATGAGCAGTTCTTC | CASSLVGSGSPSSYNEQFF
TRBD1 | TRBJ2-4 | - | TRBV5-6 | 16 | TGTGCCAGCAGCAGGACAGGGGCCCGGGCCAAAAACATTCAGTACTTC | CASSRTGARAKNIQYF
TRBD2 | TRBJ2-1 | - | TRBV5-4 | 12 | TGTGCCAGCAGCCTAGCGGGAAATGAGCAGTTCTTC | CASSLAGNEQFF
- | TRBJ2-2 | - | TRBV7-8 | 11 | TGTGCCAGCACCTTTATCGGGGAGCTGTTTTTT | CASTFIGELFF
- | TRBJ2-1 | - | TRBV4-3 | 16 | TGCGCCAGCAGCCAAGATTTTGCTACTATCAAAGATGAGCAGTTCTTC | CASSQDFATIKDEQFF
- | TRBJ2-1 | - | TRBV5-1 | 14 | TGCGCCAGCAGCTTGGCGGGAGTCGAGTATGAGCAGTTCTTC | CASSLAGVEYEQFF
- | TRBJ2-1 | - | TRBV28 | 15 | TGTGCCAGCAGTGATGGGGGCGCCTCTCTCCATGAGCAGTTCTTC | CASSDGGASLHEQFF
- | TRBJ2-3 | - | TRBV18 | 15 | TGTGCCAGCTCACCCTACGACAAGCTCACAGATACGCAGTATTTT | CASSPYDKLTDTQYF
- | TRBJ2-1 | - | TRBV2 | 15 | TGTGCCAGCAGTGATATTTCCATGTCATACAATGAGCAGTTCTTC | CASSDISMSYNEQFF
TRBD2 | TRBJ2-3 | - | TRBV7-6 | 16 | TGTGCCAGCAGCTTTCTAGCGGGAGGGGGCACAGATACGCAGTATTTT | CASSFLAGGGTDTQYF
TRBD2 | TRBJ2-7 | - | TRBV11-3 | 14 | TGTGCCAGCAGCCCGGGGCGGGAGACCGACGAGCAGTACTTC | CASSPGRETDEQYF
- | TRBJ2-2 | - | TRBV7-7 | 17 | TGTGCTAGCAGCTTAGCGGACAGCGGGGCGAACACCGGGGAGCTGTTTTTT | CASSLADSGANTGELFF
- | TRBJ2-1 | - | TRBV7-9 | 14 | TGTGCCAGCAGCGAGGGCCTATTCTACAATGAGCAGTTCTTC | CASSEGLFYNEQFF
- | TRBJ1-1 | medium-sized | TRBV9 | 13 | TGTGCCAGCAGCGCGGACTGGAACACTGAAGCTTTCTTT | CASSADWNTEAFF
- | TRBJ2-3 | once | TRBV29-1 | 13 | TGCAGCGGCGCCGGGACATCTTTCCGAACGCAGTATTTT | CSGAGTSFRTQYF
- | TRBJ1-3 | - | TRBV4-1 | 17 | TGCGCCAGCAGCCCTTCGCGGGGTCGGGGCTCTGGAAACACCATATATTTT | CASSPSRGRGSGNTIYF
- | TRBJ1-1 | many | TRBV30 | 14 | TGTGCCTGGAGTGTTTCATATCAGGGCACTGAAGCTTTCTTT | CAWSVSYQGTEAFF
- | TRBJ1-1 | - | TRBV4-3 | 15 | TGCGCCAGCAGCCAAGCCTCCATAAAGAACACTGAAGCTTTCTTT | CASSQASIKNTEAFF
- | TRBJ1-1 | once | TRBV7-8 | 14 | TGTGCCAGCAGCTCGGCGGTCCTGAACACTGAAGCTTTCTTT | CASSSAVLNTEAFF
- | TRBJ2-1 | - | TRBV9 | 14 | TGTGCCAGCAGCGTATGGGACCAGCCCCATGAGCAGTTCTTC | CASSVWDQPHEQFF
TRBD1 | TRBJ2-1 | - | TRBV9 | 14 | TGTGCCAGCAGCATCTACAGGGGCGCCAATGAGCAGTTCTTC | CASSIYRGANEQFF
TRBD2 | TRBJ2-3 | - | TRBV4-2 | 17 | TGTGCCAGCAGCCAAGATTTGTCGGGACTAGACACAGATACGCAGTATTTT | CASSQDLSGLDTDTQYF
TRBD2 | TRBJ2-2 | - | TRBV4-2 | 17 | TGTGCCAGCAGCCAAGATCTCGGGACTAGATCCTCCGGGGAGCTGTTTTTT | CASSQDLGTRSSGELFF
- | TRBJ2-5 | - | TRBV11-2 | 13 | TGTGCCAGCAGCTTTTGGTTCCCAGAGACCCAGTACTTC | CASSFWFPETQYF
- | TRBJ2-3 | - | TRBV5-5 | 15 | TGTGCCAGCAGCTTGCCAGGAGAATACACAGATACGCAGTATTTT | CASSLPGEYTDTQYF
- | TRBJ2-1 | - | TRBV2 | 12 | TGTGCCAGCAGTGGGGTAGGAGAAAGGCAGTTCTTC | CASSGVGERQFF
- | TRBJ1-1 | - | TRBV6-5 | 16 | TGTGCCAGCAGTTACCACGCCCGGGACATCCGCACTGAAGCTTTCTTT | CASSYHARDIRTEAFF
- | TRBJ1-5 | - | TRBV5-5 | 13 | TGTGCCAGCAGCTTGGGGGACCGCTCGCCCCAGCATTTT | CASSLGDRSPQHF
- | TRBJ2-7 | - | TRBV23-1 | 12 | TGCGCCAGCAGTCAAGTTTTAGACGAGCAGTACTTC | CASSQVLDEQYF
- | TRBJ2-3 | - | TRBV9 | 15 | TGTGCCAGCAGCGTAGCGGGGACGAGCACAGATACGCAGTATTTT | CASSVAGTSTDTQYF
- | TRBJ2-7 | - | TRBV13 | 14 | TGTGCCAGCAGCTTTCGAGGGATCTCCTACGAGCAGTACTTC | CASSFRGISYEQYF
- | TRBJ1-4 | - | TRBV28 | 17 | TGTGCCAGCAGTTTAGTTTCGGCAGGGACCACCAATGAAAAACTGTTTTTT | CASSLVSAGTTNEKLFF
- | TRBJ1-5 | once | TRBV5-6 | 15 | TGTGCCAGCAGCCGCCGAGGGCTAGGCAATCAGCCCCAGCATTTT | CASSRRGLGNQPQHF
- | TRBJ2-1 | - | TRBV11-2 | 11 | TGTGCCAGCAGCTACGACAATGAGCAGTTCTTC | CASSYDNEQFF
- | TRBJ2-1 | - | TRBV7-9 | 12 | TGTGCCAGCAGCTTCCAGGGTAATGAGCAGTTCTTC | CASSFQGNEQFF
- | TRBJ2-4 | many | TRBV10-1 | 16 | TGCGCCAGCAGTGACCACGGGGGACTAGCCAAAAACATTCAGTACTTC | CASSDHGGLAKNIQYF
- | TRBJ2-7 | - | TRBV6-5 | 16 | TGTGCCAGCAGTTACTCGCAACAGGGTATGTCCTACGAGCAGTACTTC | CASSYSQQGMSYEQYF
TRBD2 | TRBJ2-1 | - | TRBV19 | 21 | TGTGCCAGTAGTATAGCGGTGGCGGGACTAGCGGACTATGCTTACTCGAATGAGCAGTTCTTC | CASSIAVAGLADYAYSNEQFF
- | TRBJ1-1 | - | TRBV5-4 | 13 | TGTGCCAGCAGACTCGCGCCGACGGCTGAAGCTTTCTTT | CASRLAPTAEAFF
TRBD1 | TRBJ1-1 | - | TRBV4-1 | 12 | TGCGCCAGCAGCCAGGCCGGGACAGAGGCTTTCTTT | CASSQAGTEAFF
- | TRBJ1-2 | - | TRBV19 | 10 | TGTGCCAGTAAGGGGGATGGCTACACCTTC | CASKGDGYTF
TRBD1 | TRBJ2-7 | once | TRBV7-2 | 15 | TGTGCCAGCAGCTGGCCGGGACAGGGGATTTACGAGCAGTACTTC | CASSWPGQGIYEQYF
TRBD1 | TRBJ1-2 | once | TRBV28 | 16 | TGTGCCAGCAGCACACAGGGGGTTTTTCCTAACTATGGCTACACCTTC | CASSTQGVFPNYGYTF
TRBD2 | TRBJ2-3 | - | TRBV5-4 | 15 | TGTGCCAGCAGCTTAGGGGCGGGAGTTGGAGATACGCAGTATTTT | CASSLGAGVGDTQYF
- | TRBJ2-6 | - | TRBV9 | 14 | TGTGCCAGCAGCGACGCGTCCGGGGCCAACGTCCTGACTTTC | CASSDASGANVLTF
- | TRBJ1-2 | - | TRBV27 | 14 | TGTGCCAGCAGTTTAAACGGGGAATACTATGGCTACACCTTC | CASSLNGEYYGYTF